Listed below are T cell receptor beta chains from one sample, sequenced in a study of shared clonotypes between healthy human individuals. Method: immunoSEQ multiplex PCR; TCRdb's copy keeps in-frame clones and lacks some. The sample yields millions of clones, 95% seen once. Sequencing input: naive CD4+ T cells sorted from blood. The receptors were sampled from a man younger than 30 in good health. Each CDR3 is given with its conserved first and last residue. The order of the fields is J gene, clone size, CDR3 length, V gene, D gene, CDR3 protein, CDR3 DNA. The D gene is left open where the match is weak. Size values are once, few and many counts, or a class for expanded clones, and some rows have none.

J: TRBJ2-2
size: NA
length: 17
V: TRBV5-4
D: TRBD2
CDR3: CASNPGGLAGNTGELFF
DNA: TGTGCCAGCAACCCAGGGGGGCTAGCGGGAAACACCGGGGAGCTGTTTTTT

J: TRBJ2-3
size: NA
length: 15
V: TRBV5-6
D: TRBD1
CDR3: CASSNGTGYTDTQYF
DNA: TGTGCCAGTTCAAACGGGACAGGGTACACAGATACGCAGTATTTT

J: TRBJ2-3
size: NA
length: 15
V: TRBV5-4
D: TRBD2
CDR3: CASSRELAGADTQYF
DNA: TGTGCCAGCAGCCGAGAACTAGCGGGAGCAGATACGCAGTATTTT

J: TRBJ1-5
size: NA
length: 15
V: TRBV10-3
D: NA
CDR3: CAISESPRSNQPQHF
DNA: TGTGCCATCAGTGAGTCGCCAAGAAGCAATCAGCCCCAGCATTTT

J: TRBJ1-5
size: NA
length: 13
V: TRBV7-2
D: NA
CDR3: CASSPIRAQPQHF
DNA: TGTGCCAGCAGCCCGATCAGGGCACAGCCCCAGCATTTT

J: TRBJ2-7
size: NA
length: 12
V: TRBV11-2
D: NA
CDR3: CASSLLSLEQYF
DNA: TGTGCCAGCAGCTTATTATCCTTGGAGCAGTACTTC

J: TRBJ1-1
size: many
length: 14
V: TRBV2
D: TRBD1
CDR3: CASSGQGARNEAFF
DNA: TGTGCCAGCAGTGGACAGGGGGCAAGGAATGAAGCTTTCTTT

J: TRBJ1-4
size: NA
length: 14
V: TRBV28
D: TRBD1
CDR3: CASCMGQGAEKLFF
DNA: TGTGCCAGCTGCATGGGGCAGGGGGCTGAAAAACTGTTTTTT

J: TRBJ1-6
size: NA
length: 11
V: TRBV6-1
D: NA
CDR3: CASSSDSPLHF
DNA: TGTGCCAGCAGCTCAGACTCACCCCTCCACTTT

J: TRBJ2-1
size: NA
length: 15
V: TRBV11-2
D: NA
CDR3: CASRPGISSYNEQFF
DNA: TGTGCCAGCAGGCCAGGGATTAGCTCCTACAATGAGCAGTTCTTC

J: TRBJ2-3
size: NA
length: 14
V: TRBV6-5
D: NA
CDR3: CASSYSAVTDTQYF
DNA: TGTGCCAGCAGTTACTCAGCGGTTACAGATACGCAGTATTTT

J: TRBJ2-2
size: once
length: 15
V: TRBV27
D: TRBD2
CDR3: CASSSGTRNTGELFF
DNA: TGTGCCAGCAGTTCTGGGACTAGAAACACCGGGGAGCTGTTTTTT

J: TRBJ2-3
size: NA
length: 15
V: TRBV7-9
D: TRBD1
CDR3: CASSWDRGGTDTQYF
DNA: TGTGCCAGCAGCTGGGACAGGGGAGGCACAGATACGCAGTATTTT

J: TRBJ2-7
size: NA
length: 13
V: TRBV6-6
D: TRBD1
CDR3: CASRGTGYYEQYF
DNA: TGTGCCAGCAGGGGGACAGGATACTACGAGCAGTACTTC

J: TRBJ2-2
size: NA
length: 13
V: TRBV19
D: NA
CDR3: CASSMTDTGELFF
DNA: TGTGCCAGTAGTATGACAGACACCGGGGAGCTGTTTTTT

J: TRBJ1-2
size: NA
length: 14
V: TRBV30
D: NA
CDR3: CAWMPGARNYGYTF
DNA: TGTGCCTGGATGCCGGGAGCCAGGAACTATGGCTACACCTTC

J: TRBJ1-4
size: NA
length: 14
V: TRBV6-1
D: TRBD1
CDR3: CASSGGGLAEKLFF
DNA: TGTGCCAGCAGTGGAGGGGGCTTAGCTGAAAAACTGTTTTTT

J: TRBJ2-1
size: NA
length: 13
V: TRBV11-3
D: NA
CDR3: CASSFRIYNEQFF
DNA: TGTGCCAGCAGCTTCCGTATCTACAATGAGCAGTTCTTC

J: TRBJ2-7
size: NA
length: 15
V: TRBV10-3
D: TRBD2
CDR3: CATRREAGVRYEQYF
DNA: TGTGCCACCAGAAGGGAAGCGGGAGTTCGATACGAGCAGTACTTC

J: TRBJ2-1
size: NA
length: 16
V: TRBV1
D: NA
CDR3: CTSSQVRGGTDNEQFF
DNA: TGCACCAGCAGCCAAGTCCGGGGGGGGACGGACAATGAGCAGTTCTTC

J: TRBJ1-3
size: NA
length: 14
V: TRBV18
D: NA
CDR3: CASSSDLPGNTIYF
DNA: TGTGCCAGCTCCTCGGACCTCCCCGGAAACACCATATATTTT

J: TRBJ2-1
size: NA
length: 15
V: TRBV7-6
D: TRBD2
CDR3: CASSSLAGLRNEQFF
DNA: TGTGCCAGCAGCTCACTAGCGGGGTTGAGGAATGAGCAGTTCTTC

J: TRBJ1-6
size: NA
length: 14
V: TRBV27
D: NA
CDR3: CASSPGSYNSPLHF
DNA: TGTGCCAGCAGCCCCGGGTCCTATAATTCACCCCTCCACTTT

J: TRBJ2-3
size: NA
length: 16
V: TRBV11-2
D: TRBD2
CDR3: CASSLVASGVTDTQYF
DNA: TGTGCCAGCAGCTTAGTCGCTAGCGGGGTCACAGATACGCAGTATTTT

J: TRBJ1-2
size: NA
length: 14
V: TRBV5-1
D: TRBD1
CDR3: CASSLDRADYGYTF
DNA: TGCGCCAGCAGCCTGGACAGGGCCGACTATGGCTACACCTTC

J: TRBJ2-1
size: NA
length: 16
V: TRBV4-1
D: TRBD2
CDR3: CASSQEIQRGGNEQFF
DNA: TGCGCCAGCAGCCAAGAAATACAGCGGGGGGGCAATGAGCAGTTCTTC

J: TRBJ2-1
size: once
length: 15
V: TRBV5-6
D: NA
CDR3: CASSFPGSSTFEQFF
DNA: TGTGCCAGCAGCTTCCCGGGGTCTTCTACATTTGAGCAGTTCTTC

J: TRBJ2-5
size: NA
length: 16
V: TRBV5-1
D: TRBD1
CDR3: CASSLPKTGSQETQYF
DNA: TGCGCCAGCAGCTTGCCGAAGACAGGGTCACAAGAGACCCAGTACTTC

J: TRBJ1-2
size: once
length: 12
V: TRBV11-2
D: TRBD1
CDR3: CASSLQGNGYTF
DNA: TGTGCCAGCAGTTTACAGGGGAACGGCTACACCTTC

J: TRBJ1-6
size: NA
length: 16
V: TRBV5-1
D: TRBD1
CDR3: CASSLAEGQGYSPLHF
DNA: TGCGCCAGCAGCTTGGCCGAGGGACAGGGTTATTCACCCCTCCACTTT

J: TRBJ1-2
size: NA
length: 14
V: TRBV28
D: TRBD1
CDR3: CASSRTGGNYGYTF
DNA: TGTGCCAGCAGCCGGACAGGAGGAAACTATGGCTACACCTTC

J: TRBJ2-3
size: once
length: 12
V: TRBV28
D: NA
CDR3: CASSSDADTQYF
DNA: TGTGCCAGCAGTTCGGACGCCGATACGCAGTATTTT

J: TRBJ2-7
size: NA
length: 15
V: TRBV28
D: TRBD2
CDR3: CASRTSGGPRGEQYF
DNA: TGTGCCAGCAGAACCAGCGGGGGGCCCCGTGGCGAGCAGTACTTC

J: TRBJ1-4
size: NA
length: 13
V: TRBV28
D: NA
CDR3: CATGGGGHEKLFF
DNA: TGTGCCACCGGAGGGGGGGGGCATGAAAAACTGTTTTTT

J: TRBJ1-5
size: NA
length: 14
V: TRBV18
D: NA
CDR3: CASSLRVSNQPQHF
DNA: TGTGCCAGCTCACTAAGGGTGAGCAATCAGCCCCAGCATTTT

J: TRBJ2-6
size: once
length: 17
V: TRBV5-1
D: NA
CDR3: CASSLAGTASGANVLTF
DNA: TGCGCCAGCAGCTTGGCCGGTACGGCGTCTGGGGCCAACGTCCTGACTTTC

J: TRBJ2-7
size: NA
length: 15
V: TRBV19
D: NA
CDR3: CASSRTPGDSYEQYF
DNA: TGTGCCAGTAGTCGTACCCCGGGGGACAGCTACGAGCAGTACTTC

J: TRBJ2-7
size: NA
length: 15
V: TRBV7-9
D: NA
CDR3: CASSASRGASYEQYF
DNA: TGTGCCAGCAGCGCCAGTCGGGGGGCGTCCTACGAGCAGTACTTC

J: TRBJ1-2
size: NA
length: 13
V: TRBV27
D: NA
CDR3: CASSLPGGYGYTF
DNA: TGTGCCAGCAGTTTACCGGGGGGCTATGGCTACACCTTC

J: TRBJ2-2
size: NA
length: 11
V: TRBV29-1
D: NA
CDR3: CSVGAAGELFF
DNA: TGCAGCGTTGGGGCAGCCGGGGAGCTGTTTTTT

J: TRBJ1-6
size: few
length: 14
V: TRBV5-1
D: NA
CDR3: CASSFGVEPSPLHF
DNA: TGCGCCAGCAGCTTTGGCGTGGAGCCTTCACCCCTCCACTTT